The 8 T cell receptor beta chains below all came from one sample that was sequenced in a study of T cell clonality in common variable immunodeficiency. Sequencing was performed with immunoSEQ multiplex PCR; in TCRdb, only in-frame clones are kept and a portion is missing. The table lists tens of thousands of clones, with no singletons. Sample: peripheral blood mononuclear cells. Receptors were obtained from a person aged 18 to 70 in good health.

This clone was recorded at least ten times. The read ends 3 residues early relative to the CDR3; the germline J gene fills the gap. This chain links TRBV7-8 with TRBJ2-1, with D possibly being TRBD2 (6 bases). Germline CDR1 reads SGHVS; CDR2 reads FQNEAQ. Trimming took off 4 bases at V and 4 bases at J, with 20 bases between the two ends. CDR3 length: 17 amino acids. The CDR3 sequence is CASSSDPSGGLYNEQFF. The part of the CDR3 DNA that was read is TGTGCCAGCAGCTCAGACCCTTCCGGGGGTCTATACAATGAG.

There are many counts of this clone. The read is 3 residues too short to cover the CDR3 end, so that end is filled in from the germline J gene. The chain combines TRBV4-1 with TRBJ2-7; 7 bases are a match to TRBD1. This CDR3 comprises 15 residues. Looked up from germline, CDR1 is MGHRA and CDR2 is YSYEKL. V lost 0 bases to trimming and J lost 2 bases; unmatched junction nucleotides: 4. The CDR3 protein is CASSQERGRPYEQYF. Partial CDR3 DNA: TGCGCCAGCAGCCAAGAAAGGGGGCGCCCCTACGAG.

This clone was picked up many times. CDR3 residues: CSAKELRVTNTEAFF. Incomplete CDR3 DNA: TGCAGTGCTAAGGAATTGAGGGTGACGAACACTGAA. The chain joins TRBV20-1 to TRBJ1-1; no definite D call. The sequenced fragment ends 3 residues before the CDR3 boundary, so the rest is inferred from the germline J gene. The germline V gene encodes CDR1 DFQATT and CDR2 SNEGSKA (reference sequence). V was shortened by 4 bases and J by 1 base, with 16 bases between the two germline ends. This CDR3 has 15 amino acids.

Many counts were recorded for this clone. The read finishes 3 residues shy of the CDR3 end, and the germline J gene is used to complete it. The chain recombines TRBV9 with TRBJ1-5; unclear D gene. The CDR3 runs 13 residues. Germline loops: CDR1 SGDLS, CDR2 YYNGEE. The chain's CDR3 is CASSVGGGFPQHF. Partial CDR3 DNA: TGTGCCAGCAGCGTAGGAGGAGGGTTCCCC.

This clone has at least ten counts. The read falls 3 residues short of the CDR3 end, and the missing part is taken from the germline J gene. The rearrangement links TRBV19 to TRBJ1-5, with D perhaps TRBD1 (6 bases). The CDR3 covers 15 residues. The germline V gene encodes CDR1 LNHDA and CDR2 SQIVND (reference sequence). V was trimmed by 0 bases and J by 3 bases, leaving 9 bases between them. The CDR3 sequence: CASSIDGDTNQPQHF. The CDR3 DNA, read in part, is TGTGCCAGTAGTATAGACGGGGACACCAATCAGCCC.

This clone was found many times. From the germline J gene comes the end of the CDR3, since the read stops 3 residues before it. J is TRBJ1-4 and V is TRBV19; tentatively, D is TRBD1 (6 bases). CDR3 length: 16 residues. V was pared by 3 bases and J by 8 bases, with 19 bases between. Germline-derived CDR1 and CDR2 are LNHDA and SQIVND (reference sequence). CDR3 amino acids: CASSMGATDPSEKLFF. The part of the CDR3 DNA that was read is TGTGCCAGTAGTATGGGGGCTACAGACCCTAGCGAAAAA.

This clone was found many times. The read terminates 3 residues ahead of where the CDR3 ends, so the germline J gene completes it. The chain links TRBV29-1 to TRBJ1-4; D ambiguous. This CDR3 has 11 amino acids. Germline CDR1 and CDR2: SQVTM and ANQGSEA. Trimming took off 3 bases at V and 7 bases at J, with 6 bases between the two ends. Incomplete CDR3 DNA: TGCAGCGTTGAGGCCCGTGAAAAA. This translates into CSVEAREK. The complete CDR3 reads CSVEAREKLFF.

This clone was detected many times. The CDR3 is cut off 3 residues early in the read; its end comes from the germline J gene. V and J are TRBV5-1 and TRBJ2-1; unclear D gene. CDR1 and CDR2 from the germline V gene are SGHRS and YFSETQ. Trimming removed 0 bases at V and 0 bases at J, with 7 bases between. The CDR3 extends over 15 amino acids. The DNA read from the CDR3 is TGCGCCAGCAGCTTGGCAGTAAGCTCCTACAATGAG. Amino acid sequence: CASSLAVSSYNE. The whole CDR3 reads CASSLAVSSYNEQFF.